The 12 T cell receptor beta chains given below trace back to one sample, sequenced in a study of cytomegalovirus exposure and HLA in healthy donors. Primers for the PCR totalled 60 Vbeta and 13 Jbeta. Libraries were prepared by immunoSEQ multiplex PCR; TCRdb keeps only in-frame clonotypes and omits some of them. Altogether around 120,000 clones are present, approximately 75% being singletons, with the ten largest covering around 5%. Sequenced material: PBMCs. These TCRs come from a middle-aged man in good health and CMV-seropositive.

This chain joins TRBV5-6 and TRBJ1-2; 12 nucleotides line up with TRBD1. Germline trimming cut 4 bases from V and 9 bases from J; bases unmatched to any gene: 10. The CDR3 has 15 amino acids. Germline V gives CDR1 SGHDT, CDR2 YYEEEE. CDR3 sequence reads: CASSPRGQGAISYTF. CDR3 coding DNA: TGTGCCAGCAGCCCCCGGGGACAGGGGGCAATTAGCTACACCTTC.

In DNA, the CDR3 is TGTGCCAGCAGCCGCGACAGGGGTGGACTCTACGAGCAGTACTTC. It translates to CASSRDRGGLYEQYF. The chain employs TRBV27 and TRBJ2-7; TRBD1 agrees at 8 bases. Looked up from germline, CDR1 is MNHEY and CDR2 is SMNVEV (reference sequence). The CDR3 has 15 amino acids. V shed 6 bases, J shed 3 bases, and the junction held 10 bases outside the gene matches.

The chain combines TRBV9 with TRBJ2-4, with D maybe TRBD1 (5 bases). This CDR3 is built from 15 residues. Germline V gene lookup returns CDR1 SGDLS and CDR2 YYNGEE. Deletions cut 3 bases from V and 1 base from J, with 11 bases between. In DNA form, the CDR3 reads TGTGCCAGCAGCGGACAGCCGGCGGCCAAAAACATTCAGTACTTC. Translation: CASSGQPAAKNIQYF.

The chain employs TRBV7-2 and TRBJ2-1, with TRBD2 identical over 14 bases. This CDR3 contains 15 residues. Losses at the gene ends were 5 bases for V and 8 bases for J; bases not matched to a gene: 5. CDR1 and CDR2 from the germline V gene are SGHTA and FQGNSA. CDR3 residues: CASSRTSGRFYEQFF. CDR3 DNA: TGTGCCAGCAGCCGGACTAGCGGGAGGTTCTATGAGCAGTTCTTC. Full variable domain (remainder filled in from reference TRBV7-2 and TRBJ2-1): GAGVSQSPSNKVTEKGKDVELRCDPISGHTALYWYRQSLGQGLEFLIYFQGNSAPDKSGLPSDRFSAERTGGSVSTLTIQRTQQEDSAVYLCASSRTSGRFYEQFFGPGTRLTVL.

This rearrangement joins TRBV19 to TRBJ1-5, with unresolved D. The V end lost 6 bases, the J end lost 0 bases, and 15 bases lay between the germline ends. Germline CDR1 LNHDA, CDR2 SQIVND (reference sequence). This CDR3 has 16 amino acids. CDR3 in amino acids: CASRQGRRNSNQPQHF. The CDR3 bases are TGTGCCAGTAGGCAAGGGAGGAGGAATAGCAATCAGCCCCAGCATTTT.

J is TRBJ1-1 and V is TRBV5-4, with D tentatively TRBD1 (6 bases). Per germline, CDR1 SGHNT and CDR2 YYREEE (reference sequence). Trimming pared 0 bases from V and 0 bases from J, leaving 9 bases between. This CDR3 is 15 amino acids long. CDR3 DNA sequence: TGTGCCAGCAGCTTGGGGACAGCGGTGAACACTGAAGCTTTCTTT. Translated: CASSLGTAVNTEAFF.

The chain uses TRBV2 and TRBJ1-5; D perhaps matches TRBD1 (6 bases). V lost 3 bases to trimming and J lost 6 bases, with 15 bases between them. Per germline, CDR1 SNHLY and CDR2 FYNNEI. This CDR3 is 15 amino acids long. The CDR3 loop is CASSEAAGAGQPQHF. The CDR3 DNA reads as TGTGCCAGCAGTGAGGCAGCGGGGGCCGGTCAGCCCCAGCATTTT.

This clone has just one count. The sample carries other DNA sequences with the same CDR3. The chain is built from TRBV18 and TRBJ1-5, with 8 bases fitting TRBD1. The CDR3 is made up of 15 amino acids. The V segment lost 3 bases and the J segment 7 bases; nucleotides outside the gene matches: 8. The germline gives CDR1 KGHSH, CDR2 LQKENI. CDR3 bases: TGTGCCAGCTCACCTGACAGGGGAATTAAACAGCCCCAGCATTTT. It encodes CASSPDRGIKQPQHF.

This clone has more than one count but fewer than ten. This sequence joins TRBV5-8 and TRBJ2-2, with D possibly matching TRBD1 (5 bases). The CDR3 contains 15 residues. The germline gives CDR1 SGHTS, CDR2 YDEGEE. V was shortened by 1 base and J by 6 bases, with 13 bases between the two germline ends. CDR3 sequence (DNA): TGTGCCAGCAGCTTGCGAAGGGGTATCGCCGGGGAGCTGTTTTTT. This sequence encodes CASSLRRGIAGELFF.

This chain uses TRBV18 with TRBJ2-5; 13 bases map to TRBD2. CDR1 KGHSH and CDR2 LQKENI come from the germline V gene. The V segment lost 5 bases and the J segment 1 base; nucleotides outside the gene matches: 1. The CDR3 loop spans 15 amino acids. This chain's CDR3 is CASSRLAGGQETQYF. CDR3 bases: TGTGCCAGCTCAAGACTAGCGGGAGGCCAAGAGACCCAGTACTTC.

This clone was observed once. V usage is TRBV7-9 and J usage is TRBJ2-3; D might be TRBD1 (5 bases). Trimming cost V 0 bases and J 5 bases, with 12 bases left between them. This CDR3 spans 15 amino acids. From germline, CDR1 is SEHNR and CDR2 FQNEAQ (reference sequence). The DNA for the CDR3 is TGTGCCAGCAGCTTAGCGGGGCCCACGAAAGATACGCAGTATTTT. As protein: CASSLAGPTKDTQYF.

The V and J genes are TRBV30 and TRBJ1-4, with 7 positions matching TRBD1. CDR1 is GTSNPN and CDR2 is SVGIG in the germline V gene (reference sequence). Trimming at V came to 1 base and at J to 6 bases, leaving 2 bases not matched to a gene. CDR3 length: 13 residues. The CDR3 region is CAWSGTGYEKLFF. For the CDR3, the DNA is TGTGCCTGGAGTGGGACAGGATATGAAAAACTGTTTTTT.